Listed below are T cell receptor beta chains from one sample, sequenced in a study of T cell responses to AZD1222 COVID-19 vaccine. Generated by immunoSEQ multiplex PCR, the TCRdb table keeps only in-frame clones and is missing some. The data contain under 150,000 clones, roughly 92% of them seen just once; the ten biggest clones take up about a tenth. The material sequenced was peripheral blood, taken 28 days after the second AZD1222 dose. The receptors originated from an adult who received the AZD1222 COVID-19 vaccine. CDR3s leave out the opening cysteine and the closing phenylalanine or tryptophan.

j_call: TRBJ1-1
cdr3_length: 13
v_call: TRBV19
cdr3_aa: ASSERRSGDTEAF

j_call: TRBJ2-5
cdr3_length: 13
v_call: TRBV27
cdr3_aa: ASRAMTGYQETQY

j_call: TRBJ1-5
cdr3_length: 14
v_call: TRBV4-3
cdr3_aa: ASSHERTPLGQPQH

j_call: TRBJ2-5
cdr3_length: 10
v_call: TRBV28
cdr3_aa: ASGTDQETQY

j_call: TRBJ2-2
cdr3_length: 15
v_call: TRBV7-2
cdr3_aa: ASSLGRSGANTGELF

j_call: TRBJ2-5
cdr3_length: 14
v_call: TRBV4-1
cdr3_aa: ASSQLLAGGQETQY

j_call: TRBJ1-5
cdr3_length: 13
v_call: TRBV10-3
cdr3_aa: AISDEGRGNQPQH

j_call: TRBJ2-1
cdr3_length: 11
v_call: TRBV6-5
cdr3_aa: ASSRVSYNEQF

j_call: TRBJ2-1
cdr3_length: 12
v_call: TRBV5-6
cdr3_aa: ASSTGQGSNEQF

j_call: TRBJ2-7
cdr3_length: 16
v_call: TRBV4-1
cdr3_aa: ASSQEGVSLAPLREQY

j_call: TRBJ1-2
cdr3_length: 15
v_call: TRBV4-1
cdr3_aa: ASSPRRTDTLSEGYT

j_call: TRBJ2-2
cdr3_length: 12
v_call: TRBV24-1
cdr3_aa: ATSEDSNTGELF

j_call: TRBJ1-2
cdr3_length: 10
v_call: TRBV6-2/TRBV6-3
cdr3_aa: ASSLRQGLAS

j_call: TRBJ1-4
cdr3_length: 13
v_call: TRBV27
cdr3_aa: ASSLSRSFNEKLF

j_call: TRBJ1-1
cdr3_length: 11
v_call: TRBV4-3
cdr3_aa: ASSLTANTEAF

j_call: TRBJ1-2
cdr3_length: 13
v_call: TRBV7-2
cdr3_aa: ASSLVPGQGYGYT

j_call: TRBJ1-6
cdr3_length: 14
v_call: TRBV19
cdr3_aa: ASTGPASSYNSPLH

j_call: TRBJ2-3
cdr3_length: 11
v_call: TRBV5-1
cdr3_aa: ASSFEGKDTQY

j_call: TRBJ1-1
cdr3_length: 13
v_call: TRBV6-6
cdr3_aa: ASSYGGGRNTEAF

j_call: TRBJ1-6
cdr3_length: 12
v_call: TRBV18
cdr3_aa: ASSPGGGHSPLH

j_call: TRBJ2-6
cdr3_length: 12
v_call: TRBV5-4
cdr3_aa: ASSSEAGANVLT

j_call: TRBJ1-2
cdr3_length: 11
v_call: TRBV5-4
cdr3_aa: ASSLDGNYGYT

j_call: TRBJ2-1
cdr3_length: 12
v_call: TRBV5-4
cdr3_aa: ASSLGQGMDEQF

j_call: TRBJ2-1
cdr3_length: 11
v_call: TRBV6-4
cdr3_aa: ASSDGSYNEQF

j_call: TRBJ1-2
cdr3_length: 12
v_call: TRBV29-1
cdr3_aa: SVGKDGLNYGYT

j_call: TRBJ2-3
cdr3_length: 14
v_call: TRBV9
cdr3_aa: ASSVGLAGRTDTQY

j_call: TRBJ1-1
cdr3_length: 12
v_call: TRBV11-1
cdr3_aa: ASSFRRLDTEAF

j_call: TRBJ1-5
cdr3_length: 14
v_call: TRBV10-3
cdr3_aa: AISEGGGQNNQPQH

j_call: TRBJ1-1
cdr3_length: 11
v_call: TRBV4-2
cdr3_aa: ASSGQLNTEAF

j_call: TRBJ1-1
cdr3_length: 16
v_call: TRBV5-6
cdr3_aa: ASSRGGADYWVGTEAF

j_call: TRBJ1-3
cdr3_length: 12
v_call: TRBV19
cdr3_aa: ASNKGPTGNTIY

j_call: TRBJ1-2
cdr3_length: 11
v_call: TRBV2
cdr3_aa: ASSEDRGLGYT

j_call: TRBJ2-5
cdr3_length: 12
v_call: TRBV27
cdr3_aa: ASSFDRGTETQY

j_call: TRBJ1-1
cdr3_length: 10
v_call: TRBV27
cdr3_aa: ASSSTGTEAF

j_call: TRBJ2-5
cdr3_length: 10
v_call: TRBV28
cdr3_aa: ASSRVGSTQY

j_call: TRBJ1-1
cdr3_length: 13
v_call: TRBV6-5
cdr3_aa: ASSYSQLTNTEAF

j_call: TRBJ1-1
cdr3_length: 12
v_call: TRBV4-1
cdr3_aa: ASSPEGMDTEAF

j_call: TRBJ2-7
cdr3_length: 10
v_call: TRBV27
cdr3_aa: ASSSTGYEQY

j_call: TRBJ1-1
cdr3_length: 13
v_call: TRBV7-3
cdr3_aa: ASSWGSLENTEAF

j_call: TRBJ1-5
cdr3_length: 14
v_call: TRBV28
cdr3_aa: ASRSRGRGGNQPQH

j_call: TRBJ1-1
cdr3_length: 14
v_call: TRBV21-1
cdr3_aa: ASSKFTGGSDSEAF

j_call: TRBJ1-1
cdr3_length: 11
v_call: TRBV9
cdr3_aa: ASSPRRSTEAF

j_call: TRBJ1-6
cdr3_length: 13
v_call: TRBV11-2
cdr3_aa: ASSLAVSGNSPLH

j_call: TRBJ2-1
cdr3_length: 15
v_call: TRBV6-2/TRBV6-3
cdr3_aa: ASSYAPGLAVYNEQF

j_call: TRBJ2-7
cdr3_length: 13
v_call: TRBV5-6
cdr3_aa: ASSGQDRDYYEQY